This T cell receptor (beta chain) was identified during a study of blood T cell repertoires in COVID-19. Germline V CDR1 and CDR2: SGHKS, YYEKEE (reference sequence). The V and J ends lost 3 bases and 0 bases respectively, with 16 bases between them. This CDR3 has 16 amino acids. Produced via immunoSEQ multiplex PCR; TCRdb's table is partial and in-frame only. Of roughly 71,000 clones in the sample, roughly 86% were seen once. This TCR came from a man aged 45 to 65 with acute or convalescent COVID-19. The specimen was peripheral blood. The chain carries TRBV5-5 and TRBJ2-7; D perhaps matches TRBD2 (6 bases). DNA of the CDR3: TGTGCCAGCAGCTCGGCCGGGGGTGTGGGCTCCTACGAGCAGTACTTC. Its translation is CASSSAGGVGSYEQYF.